This passage covers 5 T cell receptor beta chains from one sample sequenced in a study of OX40 agonist ivuxolimab in advanced cancers. Data came from immunoSEQ multiplex PCR; TCRdb stores just in-frame clones and leaves some out. Among about 64,000 clones, approximately 84% were seen once, and the ten largest hold around 9.8%. This sample comprised CD4+ or CD8+ T cells sorted from blood, obtained in a trial of the OX40 agonist ivuxolimab. These receptors came from an adult with an advanced solid tumor such as melanoma, head and neck, liver or kidney cancer.

J is TRBJ2-7 and V is TRBV7-3; D remains unclear. The CDR3 has 13 amino acids. With 0 bases removed from V and 5 bases from J, the gap between germline ends came to 8 bases. Germline CDR1 is SGHTA and CDR2 is FQGTGA. The CDR3, as DNA: TGTGCCAGCAGCTTAACGGGCAACCACGAGCAGTACTTC. This translates into CASSLTGNHEQYF.

This clone was seen more than once but under ten times. This sequence joins TRBV7-2 and TRBJ2-3; 8 bases match TRBD2. CDR1 and CDR2 (germline): SGHTA, FQGNSA. With 6 bases clipped from V and 4 bases from J, the junction kept 18 bases outside the gene matches. The CDR3 extends over 18 amino acids. The CDR3 nucleotides read TGTGCCAGCAGTAGAGGTACGGGAGGGCCTATGTCGGCAGATACGCAGTATTTT. This gives the protein CASSRGTGGPMSADTQYF.

This clone was seen a few times. This rearrangement joins TRBV30 to TRBJ2-3; 7 bases map to TRBD1. The CDR3 sequence is 14 residues long. The trim removed 3 bases at V and 3 bases at J, leaving 6 bases unmatched. Germline CDR1 reads GTSNPN; CDR2 reads SVGIG (reference sequence). The CDR3 here is CAWSDLTGTDTQYF. The CDR3 DNA follows: TGTGCCTGGAGCGATTTGACAGGGACAGATACGCAGTATTTT.

The chain employs TRBV7-3 and TRBJ2-3; no firm D call. Trimming took off 2 bases at V and 1 base at J, with 7 bases between the two ends. The CDR3 is 14 amino acids. Looked up from germline, CDR1 is SGHTA and CDR2 is FQGTGA. The CDR3 region is CASSLFGRTDTQYF. The CDR3 nucleotides read TGTGCCAGCAGCTTATTTGGGCGCACAGATACGCAGTATTTT.

The chain links TRBV6-5 to TRBJ1-1; no clear D. The CDR3 is 12 residues long. The germline gives CDR1 MNHEY, CDR2 SVGAGI. V lost 7 bases and J lost 11, with 17 bases in between. This CDR3 is CASTPKGGRAFF. DNA for the CDR3: TGTGCCAGCACTCCCAAGGGAGGGAGGGCTTTCTTT.